Below are 29 T cell receptor beta chains sequenced from a single sample in a study of cytomegalovirus exposure and HLA in healthy donors. 60 Vbeta and 13 Jbeta primers were used in PCR. Sequenced by immunoSEQ multiplex PCR; TCRdb stores in-frame clones only, minus some. The sample consists of some 140,000 clones, approximately 80% of them appearing once. The sample was PBMCs. The receptors derive from a male donor in good health and CMV-seropositive.

Written as DNA, the CDR3 is TGTGCCAGCAGTTCCGGGACAGTTAATGAAAAACTGTTTTTT. Encoded protein: CASSSGTVNEKLFF. V gene TRBV28 combines with J gene TRBJ1-4; 7 bases match TRBD1. This CDR3 is built from 14 residues. The J segment lost 4 bases and the V segment lost 4 bases, leaving 3 bases of the junction unmatched. CDR1 is MDHEN and CDR2 is SYDVKM in the germline V gene.

The CDR3 spells CASSFGLSGQDLYEQYF. DNA for the CDR3: TGTGCCAGCAGCTTCGGTCTATCGGGACAAGACCTCTACGAGCAGTACTTC. The chain carries TRBV5-4 and TRBJ2-7; possibly TRBD1 for D (6 bases). The CDR3 is made up of 17 amino acids. Germline V lookup: CDR1 SGHNT, CDR2 YYREEE (reference sequence). V lost 2 bases and J 3 bases, leaving 21 bases between the germline ends.

The chain recombines TRBV7-3 with TRBJ2-1; D may be TRBD2 (6 bases). V gave up 5 bases and J gave up 2 bases, with 16 bases separating them. Germline CDR1 is SGHTA and CDR2 is FQGTGA. CDR3 length equals 16 residues. In DNA, the CDR3 is TGTGCCAGCAGCCCCCGTATGGGAGGTACCTACAATGAGCAGTTCTTC. This translates into CASSPRMGGTYNEQFF.

This clone was found once. The chain carries TRBV30 and TRBJ2-6, with TRBD1 matching over 7 bases. Germline CDR1 and CDR2: GTSNPN and SVGIG (reference sequence). The CDR3 length is 14 residues. J gave up 2 bases and V 7 bases, and 5 bases lay outside the gene matches. CDR3 sequence reads: CALNQGAGANVLTF. The CDR3 DNA reads as TGTGCCTTGAACCAGGGGGCTGGGGCCAACGTCCTGACTTTC.

The chain joins TRBV27 to TRBJ2-3; TRBD2 aligns across 9 bases. The CDR3 has 16 amino acids. V lost 3 bases to trimming and J lost 6 bases; unmatched junction nucleotides: 10. The germline gives CDR1 MNHEY, CDR2 SMNVEV (reference sequence). This chain's CDR3 is CASSLFRREGRDTQYF. Here the CDR3 DNA reads TGTGCCAGCAGTTTGTTTCGGCGGGAGGGCCGTGATACGCAGTATTTT.

The rearrangement uses TRBV9 and TRBJ2-3, with 8 bases identical to TRBD2. The CDR3 runs 14 residues. Germline V gives CDR1 SGDLS, CDR2 YYNGEE. Trimming at V came to 4 bases and at J to 2 bases, leaving 3 bases not matched to a gene. CDR3: CASSLSGVTDTQYF. Written as DNA, the CDR3 is TGTGCCAGCAGCCTTAGCGGGGTCACAGATACGCAGTATTTT.

This rearrangement joins TRBV7-9 to TRBJ2-2; D perhaps matches TRBD2 (5 bases). CDR3 size: 15 residues. Germline CDR1 SEHNR, CDR2 FQNEAQ (reference sequence). With 1 base removed from V and 6 bases from J, the gap between germline ends came to 12 bases. The CDR3 nucleotides are TGTGCCAGCAGCTTAGGTTCACAAGCGGCCGGGGAGCTGTTTTTT. Its translation is CASSLGSQAAGELFF. Looking up the rest from reference TRBV7-9 and TRBJ2-2 gives the full variable domain: DTGVSQNPRHKITKRGQNVTFRCDPISEHNRLYWYRQTLGQGPEFLTYFQNEAQLEKSRLLSDRFSAERPKGSFSTLEIQRTEQGDSAMYLCASSLGSQAAGELFFGEGSRLTVL.

This clone occurred a few times. This chain connects TRBV5-5 to TRBJ2-7; 9 positions agree with TRBD2. Trimming removed 4 bases from V and 4 bases from J; junction bases left unmatched: 12. Germline lookup yields CDR1 SGHKS and CDR2 YYEKEE (reference sequence). The CDR3 covers 16 residues. CDR3 DNA: TGTGCCAGCAGCCCGACGGGGGGTAGCGGGAGTTACGAGCAGTACTTC. Translating gives CASSPTGGSGSYEQYF.

V is TRBV9 and J is TRBJ2-1; D may be TRBD1 (5 bases). The CDR3 length is 16 residues. CDR1 is SGDLS, CDR2 YYNGEE, per germline. V was pared by 0 bases and J by 2 bases, with 12 bases between. The CDR3 spells CASSVVAGSTYNEQFF. In DNA, the CDR3 is TGTGCCAGCAGCGTAGTAGCAGGGTCTACCTACAATGAGCAGTTCTTC.

This chain uses TRBV9 with TRBJ2-7; TRBD2 matches 11 bases. Germline V CDR1 and CDR2: SGDLS, YYNGEE. The CDR3 covers 16 residues. V shed 0 bases, J shed 3 bases, and the junction held 5 bases outside the gene matches. CDR3 nucleotides: TGTGCCAGCAGCGTAGCTAGCGGGGGGACTGTCTACGAGCAGTACTTC. Protein sequence: CASSVASGGTVYEQYF.

This CDR3 reads CASSLRGTALRITNTGELFF. CDR3 sequence (DNA): TGCGCCAGCAGCTTGCGCGGGACAGCCTTACGAATTACGAACACCGGGGAGCTGTTTTTT. The chain uses TRBV5-1 and TRBJ2-2, with TRBD1 as a possible D gene (7 bases). Germline V gene data show CDR1 as SGHRS and CDR2 as YFSETQ. V was cut by 1 base and J by 0 bases, with 22 bases left in between. The length of the CDR3 is 20 residues.

The rearrangement links TRBV5-1 to TRBJ2-1; 8 nucleotides line up with TRBD1. Trimming removed 0 bases from V and 8 bases from J; junction bases left unmatched: 7. The CDR3 length is 15 residues. Looked up from germline, CDR1 is SGHRS and CDR2 is YFSETQ. The CDR3 DNA follows: TGCGCCAGCAGCTTGGAGGGGACAGGTACCGATGAGCAGTTCTTC. It codes for CASSLEGTGTDEQFF. Full variable domain (missing parts from reference TRBV5-1 and TRBJ2-1): KAGVTQTPRYLIKTRGQQVTLSCSPISGHRSVSWYQQTPGQGLQFLFEYFSETQRNKGNFPGRFSGRQFSNSRSEMNVSTLELGDSALYLCASSLEGTGTDEQFFGPGTRLTVL.

V and J are TRBV5-6 and TRBJ2-7, with D perhaps matching TRBD1 (6 bases). Per germline, CDR1 SGHDT and CDR2 YYEEEE. V was shortened by 4 bases and J by 2 bases, with 10 bases between the two germline ends. CDR3 length: 13 amino acids. As DNA, the CDR3 is TGTGCCAGCAGCAGAAGGGGGACCTACGAGCAGTACTTC. Its protein product is CASSRRGTYEQYF.

The chain links TRBV5-6 to TRBJ2-5; TRBD1 aligns across 7 bases. The CDR3 length is 15 residues. J gave up 2 bases and V 3 bases, and 7 bases lay outside the gene matches. CDR1 and CDR2 (germline): SGHDT, YYEEEE. The CDR3, as DNA: TGTGCCAGCAGCTGGGAGTTGACAGGGCAAGAGACCCAGTACTTC. Translated, it gives CASSWELTGQETQYF. Using reference TRBV5-6 and TRBJ2-5 for the parts outside the CDR3, the full variable domain is DAGVTQSPTHLIKTRGQQVTLRCSPKSGHDTVSWYQQALGQGPQFIFQYYEEEERQRGNFPDRFSGHQFPNYSSELNVNALLLGDSALYLCASSWELTGQETQYFGPGTRLLVL.

The V and J genes are TRBV19 and TRBJ1-4; the D gene is possibly TRBD1 (6 bases). V gave up 9 bases and J gave up 6 bases, with 17 bases separating them. CDR3 length: 14 amino acids. Germline V lookup: CDR1 LNHDA, CDR2 SQIVND (reference sequence). As DNA, the CDR3 is TGTGCCAGCCGTACAGGGCACTCGTATGAAAAACTGTTTTTT. It codes for CASRTGHSYEKLFF.

The J gene is TRBJ1-5, the V gene TRBV19; 11 bases line up with TRBD1. The CDR3 is 17 amino acids. Germline V lookup: CDR1 LNHDA, CDR2 SQIVND (reference sequence). After removal of 3 bases from V and 3 bases from J, the junction contained 7 bases not matched to a gene. CDR3 coding DNA: TGTGCCAGTAGTATTATCGGGACAGGGGGGACCAATCAGCCCCAGCATTTT. This gives the protein CASSIIGTGGTNQPQHF.

In its sample, this clone was seen once. The CDR3 here is CASSLYPQLAGGPYEQYF. Here the CDR3 DNA reads TGTGCCAGCAGCTTATATCCCCAATTAGCGGGGGGCCCCTACGAGCAGTACTTC. The chain recombines TRBV7-3 with TRBJ2-7; 10 bases are a match to TRBD2. The CDR3 runs to 18 residues. In germline, CDR1 is SGHTA, CDR2 FQGTGA. Trimming took 2 bases from V and 2 from J; bases not matched to a gene: 12.

This sequence joins TRBV6-1 and TRBJ1-2, with D unclear. V was pared by 7 bases and J by 0 bases, with 15 bases between. Germline V gives CDR1 MNHNS, CDR2 SASEGT. This CDR3 has 15 amino acids. Written as DNA, the CDR3 is TGTGCCAGCACCAGAACTCAGGAATCTAACTATGGCTACACCTTC. This sequence encodes CASTRTQESNYGYTF.

This clone has more than one count but fewer than ten. This chain links TRBV4-3 with TRBJ1-4, with 9 bases aligning to TRBD1. The CDR3 contains 16 residues. In germline, CDR1 is LGHNA, CDR2 YSLEER. The V and J ends lost 0 bases and 7 bases, in that order; junction bases with no gene match: 6. The CDR3 loop reads CASSQDKGTGFEKLFF. In DNA form, the CDR3 reads TGCGCCAGCAGCCAAGATAAGGGGACAGGGTTTGAAAAACTGTTTTTT.

About this clone: One end of the junction is discordant with germline, which a read error may explain. The chain joins TRBV7-6 to TRBJ2-7, with a possible D match to TRBD1 (5 bases). CDR3 length: 17 amino acids. CDR1 and CDR2 (germline): SGHVS, FNYEAQ. CDR3 region: CASSLGGGAVGLGEKYF. The CDR3 DNA is TGTGCCAGCAGCTTAGGCGGTGGGGCGGTGGGCCTCGGCGAGAAGTACTTC.

The V call is TRBV5-1, the J call TRBJ2-3; D may be TRBD2 (5 bases). CDR1 SGHRS and CDR2 YFSETQ come from the germline V gene. The CDR3 covers 14 residues. V dropped 6 bases and J dropped 6 bases, with 17 bases sitting between them. The CDR3 reads CASKSDGGWDTQYF. The CDR3 coding sequence is TGCGCCAGCAAGTCCGACGGCGGGTGGGATACGCAGTATTTT.

J is TRBJ1-1 and V is TRBV7-2; D is undetermined. Trimming cost V 1 base and J 4 bases, with 10 bases left between them. This CDR3 spans 14 amino acids. The germline CDR1 and CDR2 sequences are SGHTA and FQGNSA. The CDR3: CASSLDHYSTEAFF. In DNA form, the CDR3 reads TGTGCCAGCAGCTTAGACCATTACTCCACTGAAGCTTTCTTT.

The CDR3 DNA reads TGTGCCAGTAGGGACAGGTATGGCTACACCTTC. Its protein product is CASRDRYGYTF. V usage is TRBV19 and J usage is TRBJ1-2; 7 nucleotides align to TRBD1. CDR1 is LNHDA and CDR2 is SQIVND in the germline V gene (reference sequence). The ends lost 6 bases at V and 5 bases at J; junction bases unmatched: 0. This CDR3 region has 11 residues.

This clone occurred once. This sequence joins TRBV10-2 and TRBJ2-1; D not certain. Germline V gene data show CDR1 as WSHSY and CDR2 as SAAADI. V dropped 5 bases and J dropped 4 bases, with 9 bases sitting between them. The CDR3 loop spans 13 amino acids. The CDR3 loop reads CASSYDKYNEQFF. The CDR3 bases are TGCGCCAGCAGTTATGACAAGTACAATGAGCAGTTCTTC.

This chain connects TRBV25-1 to TRBJ2-1; D is perhaps TRBD2 (6 bases). The CDR3 consists of 13 residues. V was shortened by 10 bases and J by 6 bases, with 16 bases between the two germline ends. Germline V gene lookup returns CDR1 MGHDK and CDR2 SYGVNS. The CDR3: CATRVEGGNEQFF. CDR3 nucleotide sequence: TGTGCCACTCGTGTGGAGGGAGGCAATGAGCAGTTCTTC.

The V gene is TRBV4-1, the J gene TRBJ2-3; D is possibly TRBD2 (6 bases). There are 15 residues in the CDR3. The V gene lost 4 bases and the J gene lost 5 bases, with 16 bases spanning the gap. Germline CDR1 reads MGHRA; CDR2 reads YSYEKL. CDR3 coding DNA: TGCGCCAGCAGCCCCTCGACTAGGACGGAAGATACGCAGTATTTT. Protein sequence: CASSPSTRTEDTQYF.

Note on this clone: One junction end disagrees with the germline gene, perhaps due to a read error. The chain employs TRBV7-9 and TRBJ1-1; perhaps TRBD1 as D (6 bases). Germline V gives CDR1 SEHNR, CDR2 FQNEAQ (reference sequence). This CDR3 contains 12 residues. In nucleotides, the CDR3 is TGTTCCAGCAGCACCGGGGACACAGAAGCTTTCTTT. It yields the protein CSSSTGDTEAFF.

V usage is TRBV4-3 and J usage is TRBJ2-2, with 7 bases identical to TRBD1. Germline V gene lookup returns CDR1 LGHNA and CDR2 YSLEER. CDR3 length equals 17 residues. V was pared by 1 base and J by 5 bases, with 10 bases of the junction left unmatched. CDR3 sequence reads: CASSQVWSAGGTGELFF. DNA for the CDR3: TGCGCCAGCAGCCAAGTTTGGTCGGCAGGGGGTACCGGGGAGCTGTTTTTT.

This clone is a singleton in its sample. The chain couples TRBV7-3 to TRBJ2-1; 12 bases are shared with TRBD2. Germline assignment: CDR1 SGHTA and CDR2 FQGTGA. V shed 5 bases, J shed 5 bases, and the junction held 4 bases outside the gene matches. The CDR3 extends over 15 amino acids. The CDR3 DNA follows: TGTGCCAGCAGCCCCACTAGCGGGAGGAACAATGAGCAGTTCTTC. Its protein product is CASSPTSGRNNEQFF.